This TCR beta chain stems from a study of blood T cell repertoires in COVID-19 (dated by TCRdb to 2018 to 2020). Regarding the complete study: Samples from collaborators originated in the United States, Italy and Spain and spanned both the acute and convalescent phases of COVID-19. The repertoires were released in a freely available public database meant as a resource for research on the immune response to SARS-CoV-2. Deeply sampled blood TCRbeta repertoires from subjects exposed to, actively infected with, or recovered from COVID-19 were included in the dataset. Samples were obtained from the ongoing ImmuneRACE study (first 160 participants) and from some 1,200 subjects provided by 6 global collaborators. The prospective study material was composed of cDNA or gDNA derived from T cells, B-cell-depleted T cells, or PBMCs. Where available, HLA class I and class II types were taken from metadata supplied by the sample provider and were not determined by assay-based typing. Nearly every sample came with metadata listing a de-identified subject ID, COVID-19 status, age in years and sex. What the authors observed across the whole study: Clinical and demographic metadata were provided uncurated, with the amount varying by source and participant.

The CDR3 holds 15 amino acids from the cysteine to the phenylalanine. The sequence is cut down to CDR3 DNA, 45 bases in frame from base 1. CDR1 is given as SEHNR and CDR2 as FQNEAQ, both from the germline V gene (reference sequence). V and J are trimmed by 10 bases and 3 bases, and the gene matches miss 11 bases of the junction. A word on this clone: The antigen this receptor binds is unknown. No much larger clone is present one base from it, and per-base qualities are unavailable.

The collaborating institutions used their own protocols to collect whole blood in K2EDTA tubes. For TCRbeta analysis, collaborators shipped samples as frozen whole blood, isolated PBMCs, or DNA extracted from either of those sample types. TCRbeta CDR3 regions were amplified from genomic DNA using the immunoSEQ Assay, a bias-controlled multiplex PCR. On the authors' methods: The number of nucleated cells in each sample was estimated from the amplification of reference gene primers within the assay. To quantify the absolute abundance of each unique TCRbeta CDR3 rearrangement, sequence reads were collapsed and filtered. For each sample, productive Simpson clonality was calculated as the square root of Simpson's diversity index across productive rearrangements. What TCRdb holds here is the immuneACCESS table cut down to in-frame rearrangements. Part of the clones is not present; checked against another copy, under half of the missing clones reflect an unresolved V gene, and the others are unexplained. V and J calls and clone size are those listed in that table; D and trimming were worked out from the DNA. This sample holds some 700,000 clones; 80% to 90% were observed only once. The top ten clonotypes cover roughly 0.25% of the sample.

The rearrangement joined TRBV7-9 to TRBJ1-3; 8 of the junction bases match TRBD1. Sequenced: peripheral blood. The TCR sequence derives from a woman between 18 and 29 years old with acute or convalescent COVID-19. The nucleotides read TGTGCCATCTACCTAACAGGGGGGGATGGAAACACCATATATTTT. It specifies CAIYLTGGDGNTIYF.